The 10 T cell receptor beta chains in this list originate from one sample, sequenced in a study of T cell repertoires in cytomegalovirus infection. MiXCR, applied by TCRdb to the reads, yields one record per CDR3 protein. The sample yields 740,000 or so distinct CDR3 sequences, 35% to 45% seen once. The sample comprised PBMCs. These receptors were obtained from a human donor in good health (CMV status not recorded). Some clones in this sample may be carry-over from other donors' samples.

A few counts support this clonotype. The chain links TRBV28 to TRBJ1-1, with D possibly matching TRBD1 (5 bases). Germline V lookup: CDR1 MDHEN, CDR2 SYDVKM. With 5 bases removed from V and 2 bases from J, the gap between germline ends came to 12 bases. The length of the CDR3 is 14 residues. CDR3 DNA sequence: TGTGCCAGCAGTCTCAGGGTGGGAAACACTGAAGCTTTCTTT. Translation: CASSLRVGNTEAFF.

The genes are TRBV14 and TRBJ1-2; D perhaps matches TRBD1 (5 bases). The CDR3 is made up of 15 amino acids. V gave up 4 bases and J gave up 6 bases, with 18 bases separating them. The germline CDR1 and CDR2 sequences are SGHDN and FVKESK. CDR3 sequence: CASSPNNWEGNGYTF. The CDR3 DNA sequence: TGTGCCAGCAGCCCAAATAATTGGGAGGGGAATGGCTACACCTTC.

The V and J genes are TRBV13 and TRBJ1-3; 10 bases agree with TRBD1. J was trimmed by 6 bases and V by 5 bases; bases with no gene match: 4. This CDR3 comprises 14 residues. The germline CDR1 and CDR2 sequences are PRHDT and FYEKMQ (reference sequence). The CDR3 coding sequence is TGTGCCAGCAGCCTCGGGACAGGGGAAAACACCATATATTTT. Encoded protein: CASSLGTGENTIYF.

The V gene is TRBV2, the J gene TRBJ2-4; weak D call: TRBD2 (6 bases). Looked up from germline, CDR1 is SNHLY and CDR2 is FYNNEI. The V end was cut by 1 base, the J end by 13 bases, with 11 bases between. This CDR3 region has 12 residues. The CDR3 region has the DNA TGTGCCAGCAGTGAAGTGAAGCGGGCCCAGTACTTC. It codes for CASSEVKRAQYF.

V gene TRBV27 combines with J gene TRBJ2-5; 10 bases align to TRBD2. The CDR3 spans 14 residues. After removal of 6 bases from V and 5 bases from J, the junction contained 6 bases not matched to a gene. From germline, CDR1 is MNHEY and CDR2 SMNVEV (reference sequence). The CDR3 bases are TGTGCCAGCAGGCTAGCGGGAGTAGGGGAGACCCAGTACTTC. Translated: CASRLAGVGETQYF.

This chain links TRBV20-1 with TRBJ2-7; TRBD2 is a possible D gene (6 bases). The CDR3 totals 14 residues. Germline values: CDR1 DFQATT, CDR2 SNEGSKA (reference sequence). V was pared by 5 bases and J by 1 base, with 15 bases between. CDR3 sequence reads: CSAGTGSGSYEQYF. In DNA form, the CDR3 reads TGCAGTGCTGGGACGGGTAGCGGTTCCTACGAGCAGTACTTC.

V usage is TRBV29-1 and J usage is TRBJ2-3; tentative D call: TRBD2 (5 bases). This CDR3 is 19 amino acids long. Per the germline V gene, CDR1 is SQVTM and CDR2 is ANQGSEA. The V and J ends lost 1 base and 1 base respectively, with 24 bases between them. The CDR3 sequence is CSVEGERQSYTSRTDTQYF. For the CDR3, the DNA is TGCAGCGTTGAAGGGGAGCGCCAGTCTTACACCTCACGCACAGATACGCAGTATTTT.

This clonotype was detected a few times. The V call is TRBV11-2, the J call TRBJ2-7; D perhaps matches TRBD2 (6 bases). The CDR3 has 16 residues. Germline CDR1 and CDR2: SGHAT and FQNNGV. The V end lost 4 bases, the J end lost 5 bases, and 21 bases lay between the germline ends. CDR3 sequence: CASSSWGVREPDEQYF. The CDR3 coding sequence is TGTGCCAGCAGCTCCTGGGGCGTTCGGGAGCCAGACGAGCAGTACTTC.

The chain links TRBV5-3 to TRBJ1-2, with TRBD1 identical over 9 bases. TRBV5-3 is given ORF status, its function remaining uncertain. The V segment lost 8 bases and the J segment 4 bases; nucleotides outside the gene matches: 15. The CDR3 length is 16 residues. CDR3 nucleotide sequence: TGTGCCAGCAGGGACGCCGGGACAGGGATTGGCTATGGCTACACCTTC. Translation gives CASRDAGTGIGYGYTF.

This clonotype has only a few counts. J is TRBJ1-1 and V is TRBV28, with TRBD1 matching over 7 bases. Germline V CDR1 and CDR2: MDHEN, SYDVKM. This CDR3 has 15 residues. Trimming cost V 2 bases and J 4 bases; bases outside gene matches: 7. The CDR3 nucleotides read TGTGCCAGCAGTTTACCGAGACAGGGTTCCACTGAAGCTTTCTTT. Residues: CASSLPRQGSTEAFF.